This section outlines one T cell receptor beta chain sequence together with its context. Its cognate antigen has yet to be identified. Base qualities are missing; no much larger clone stands one base away. CDR1 and CDR2 are drawn from the germline V gene: KGHSH, LQKENI. From the cysteine up to the phenylalanine, the CDR3 has a length of 16 residues. The kept DNA is CDR3 alone, 48 bases in frame from the first base. Trimming takes 5 bases off V and 2 bases off J; junction bases not matched to a gene: 7. This sample was taken from a study of control samples from healthy donors and cancer patients (dated by TCRdb to 2018 to 2020). The receptor library was made with the immunoSEQ multiplex PCR assay. TCRdb carries this immuneACCESS record with in-frame sequences only. Its versions omit some clonotypes, under half of them owing to an unresolved V gene in the studies checked, with the rest unexplained. In all, the sample holds about 15,000 clones, and 80% to 90% of those were seen once. The ten largest clones capture roughly 10% of the sample.

The clonotype was recovered from a woman in her 70s with colorectal cancer. The sequenced sample was PBMCs. The rearranged segments are TRBV18 and TRBJ2-7; 12 central nucleotides agree with TRBD1. The bases are TGTGCCAGCTCAGCGGGACAGGGGGCGGAAGCCTACGAGCAGTACTTC. Its coded protein is CASSAGQGAEAYEQYF.